The entry below describes one TCR beta chain. The data are from a study of shared clonotypes between healthy human individuals. Method: immunoSEQ multiplex PCR; TCRdb's copy keeps in-frame clones and lacks some. The sample has approximately 710,000 clones, about nine tenths seen once. The sequence derives from a man aged 18 to 35 in good health. Some clones in this sample may be carry-over from other donors' samples. The sequencing input was memory CD8+ T cells from PBMCs. Regarding subset: CD45RO+ cells pooled with CCR7-negative TemRA cells.

Here the CDR3 reads CASSSKTVVIANQPQHF. The DNA of the CDR3 is TGTGCCAGCAGTTCTAAGACGGTCGTCATAGCAAATCAGCCCCAGCATTTT. The rearrangement links TRBV28 to TRBJ1-5; D not resolved. V lost 4 bases and J 4 bases, leaving 20 bases between the germline ends. This CDR3 contains 17 residues. Per germline, CDR1 MDHEN and CDR2 SYDVKM.